Below are 2 T cell receptor beta chains sequenced from a single sample in a study of shared clonotypes between healthy human individuals. Assay used: immunoSEQ multiplex PCR; TCRdb lists only in-frame clones, some missing. The data hold approximately 1.5 million clones, with approximately 98.5% observed a single time. Sequencing input: naive CD4+ T cells sorted from blood. Subset reported: CD45RA+ positively selected. The origin of the receptors is a young man in good health.

The V call is TRBV19, the J call TRBJ2-2; D is ambiguous. Germline CDR1 reads LNHDA; CDR2 reads SQIVND (reference sequence). V lost 3 bases, J lost 7 bases, and 6 bases lay in between. This CDR3 has 12 residues. The CDR3 DNA reads TGTGCCAGTAGTATTAGAGTCGGGGAGCTGTTTTTT. It codes for CASSIRVGELFF.

The chain is built from TRBV6-5 and TRBJ1-2; D not resolved. The V end lost 2 bases, the J end lost 9 bases, and 7 bases lay between the germline ends. This CDR3 has 11 residues. Looked up from germline, CDR1 is MNHEY and CDR2 is SVGAGI. Here the CDR3 DNA reads TGTGCCAGCAGTTACGGGCGGAGCTACACCTTC. It is translated as CASSYGRSYTF.